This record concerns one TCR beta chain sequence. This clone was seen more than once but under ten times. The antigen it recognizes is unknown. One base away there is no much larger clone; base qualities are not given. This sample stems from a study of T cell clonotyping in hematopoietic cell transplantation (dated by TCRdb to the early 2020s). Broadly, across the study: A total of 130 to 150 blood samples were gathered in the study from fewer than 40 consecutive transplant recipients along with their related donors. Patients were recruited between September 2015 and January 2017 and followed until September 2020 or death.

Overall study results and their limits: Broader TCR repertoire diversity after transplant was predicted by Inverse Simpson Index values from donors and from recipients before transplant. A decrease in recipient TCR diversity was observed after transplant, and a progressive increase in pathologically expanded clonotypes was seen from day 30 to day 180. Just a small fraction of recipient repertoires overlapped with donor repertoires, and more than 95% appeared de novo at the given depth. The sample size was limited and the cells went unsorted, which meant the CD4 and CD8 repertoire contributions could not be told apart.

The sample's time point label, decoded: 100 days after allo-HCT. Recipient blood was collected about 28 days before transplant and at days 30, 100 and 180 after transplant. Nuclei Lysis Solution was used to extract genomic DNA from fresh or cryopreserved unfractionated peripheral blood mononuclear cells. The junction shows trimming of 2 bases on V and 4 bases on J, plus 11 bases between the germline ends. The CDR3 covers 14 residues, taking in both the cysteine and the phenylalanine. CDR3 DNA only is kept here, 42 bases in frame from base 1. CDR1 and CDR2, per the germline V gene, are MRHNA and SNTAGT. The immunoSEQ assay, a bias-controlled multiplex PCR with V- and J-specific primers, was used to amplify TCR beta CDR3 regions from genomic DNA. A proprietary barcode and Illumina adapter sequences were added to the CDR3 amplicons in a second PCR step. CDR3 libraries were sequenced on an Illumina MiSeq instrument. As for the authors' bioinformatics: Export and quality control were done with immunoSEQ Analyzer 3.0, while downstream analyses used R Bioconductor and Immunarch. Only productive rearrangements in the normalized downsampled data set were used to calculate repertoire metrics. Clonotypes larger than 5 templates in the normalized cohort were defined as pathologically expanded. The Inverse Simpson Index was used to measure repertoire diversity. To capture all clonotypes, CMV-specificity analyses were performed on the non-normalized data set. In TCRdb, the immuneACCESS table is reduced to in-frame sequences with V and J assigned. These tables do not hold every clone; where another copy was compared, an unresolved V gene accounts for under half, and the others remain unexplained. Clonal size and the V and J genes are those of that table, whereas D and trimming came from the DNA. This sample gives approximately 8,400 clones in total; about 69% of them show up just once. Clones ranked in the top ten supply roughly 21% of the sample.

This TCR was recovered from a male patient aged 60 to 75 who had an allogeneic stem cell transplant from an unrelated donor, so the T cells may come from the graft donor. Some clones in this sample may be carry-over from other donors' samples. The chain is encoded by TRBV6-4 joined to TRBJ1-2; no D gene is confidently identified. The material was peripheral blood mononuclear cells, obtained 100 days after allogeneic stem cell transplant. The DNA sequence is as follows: TGTGCCAGCAGTGACCGGGCGGGGAGCTATGGCTACACCTTC. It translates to CASSDRAGSYGYTF.